This T cell receptor (beta chain) was sequenced during a study of cytomegalovirus exposure and HLA in healthy donors. Study context: Out of about 190 million T cells, an earlier analysis found more than 95 million unique TCR beta sequences in total.

Amplification used 60 Vbeta primers and 13 Jbeta primers. In the authors' methods: Later work found tens of millions of unique TCR beta chains, with roughly 11 million shared. Only in-frame clones appear in the TCRdb table, and some are missing; sequencing was by immunoSEQ multiplex PCR. That table furnishes V, J and clone size, whereas the DNA furnished D and trimming. The repertoire holds some 130,000 clones, with 65% to 85% as singletons. The germline V gene encodes CDR1 SGHRS and CDR2 YFSETQ. V was pared by 5 bases and J by 8 bases, with 16 bases between. CDR3 size: 14 residues. The sequence came from a boy younger than 18 in good health and CMV-seronegative. The chain is built from TRBV5-1 and TRBJ1-4; D is possibly TRBD1 (5 bases). Specimen: PBMCs. CDR3 loop: CASRVAGLEEKLFF. DNA for the CDR3: TGCGCCAGCAGGGTAGCAGGGTTGGAGGAAAAACTGTTTTTT.